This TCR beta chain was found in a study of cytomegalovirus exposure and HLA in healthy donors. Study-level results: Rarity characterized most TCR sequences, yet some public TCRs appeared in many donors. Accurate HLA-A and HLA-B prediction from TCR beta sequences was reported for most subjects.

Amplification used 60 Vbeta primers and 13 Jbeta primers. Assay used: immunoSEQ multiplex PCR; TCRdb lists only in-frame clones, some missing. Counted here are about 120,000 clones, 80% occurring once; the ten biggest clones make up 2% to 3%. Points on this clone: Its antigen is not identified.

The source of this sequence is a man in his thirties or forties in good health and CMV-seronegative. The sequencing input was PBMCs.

The CDR3 here is CASSIANPRTDTQYF. The CDR3, as DNA: TGTGCCAGTAGTATCGCTAATCCCCGCACAGATACGCAGTATTTT. This chain links TRBV19 with TRBJ2-3; D remains unclear. V dropped 3 bases and J dropped 1 base, with 11 bases sitting between them. The CDR3 consists of 15 residues. CDR1 and CDR2 from the germline V gene are LNHDA and SQIVND (reference sequence).